A selection of T cell receptor beta chains follows, all from one sample in a study of identical twins. Each CDR3 protein gets one entry after TCRdb re-called the 5' RACE reads with MiXCR. The sample contains about 550,000 distinct CDR3 sequences, 20% to 25% of which appear only once. These same records also appear under a second study, on yellow fever vaccine responses in identical twins.

The sequenced material came from CD4+ T cells sorted from blood. These receptors all stem from a woman aged 18-35 years in good health. The CDR3 runs from the conserved cysteine through the conserved F or W. Fields, in order: J gene, clone size, V gene, D gene, CDR3 DNA, CDR3 protein. A D gene is named only where the DNA matches it firmly. Expanded clones get a size class; other rows say once, few or many, or leave the size out.

TRBJ2-1 . TRBV29-1 . TGCAGCATCGGGTCGGGGAGACGCCTACAGTTCTTC CSIGSGRRLQFF
TRBJ2-3 few TRBV29-1 TRBD1 TGCAGCGTTCTCCGGGACAGTTCCCACACAGATACGCAGTATTTT CSVLRDSSHTDTQYF
TRBJ2-3 . TRBV7-8 TRBD2 TGTGCCAGCAGGGGACTAGCGGGACCCACAGATACGCAGTATTTT CASRGLAGPTDTQYF
TRBJ2-5 . TRBV11-2 TRBD2 TGTGCCAGCAGTTATTTAGCGGGAGGGCCCCGGGAGACCCAGTACTTC CASSYLAGGPRETQYF
TRBJ2-5 few TRBV5-1 TRBD1 TGCGCCAGCAGCCACACGGCAGGGGGCCAAGAGACCCAGTACTTC CASSHTAGGQETQYF
TRBJ2-7 . TRBV5-1 TRBD2 TGCGCCAGCGGGGAAGGCGGGAGCCTCACCTACGAGCAGTACTTC CASGEGGSLTYEQYF
TRBJ1-1 . TRBV12-3/TRBV12-4 TRBD1 TGTGCCAGCAGACCACACAGGGGGGAAGTCACTGAAGCTTTCTTT CASRPHRGEVTEAFF
TRBJ2-7 few TRBV6-2/TRBV6-3 . TGTGCCAGCAGTTACGTGGGGTCTTACGAGCAGTACTTC CASSYVGSYEQYF
TRBJ2-7 few TRBV27 TRBD2 TGTGCCAGCAGTTCCCGGGGGCTAAGCGGGGGCTACGAGCAGTACTTC CASSSRGLSGGYEQYF
TRBJ2-7 . TRBV7-9 . TGTGCCAGCAGCTTTCCCGGGACACCTACCTACGAGCAGTACTTC CASSFPGTPTYEQYF
TRBJ2-1 few TRBV6-5 . TGTGCCAGCAGTAACGGAGTCTACAATGAGCAGTTCTTC CASSNGVYNEQFF
TRBJ2-1 . TRBV11-1 TRBD1 TGTGCCAGCAGCTTAGACAGGGGAACTGAGCAGTTCTTC CASSLDRGTEQFF
TRBJ1-1 . TRBV29-1 . TGCAGCGTTGAAACCAGCCAGAACACTGAAGCTTTCTTT CSVETSQNTEAFF
TRBJ1-5 few TRBV5-1 TRBD1 TGCGCCCAAACGAGGGGGCGCAATCAGCCCCAGCATTTT CAQTRGRNQPQHF
TRBJ2-5 . TRBV4-1 TRBD1 TGCGCCAGCAGCCAAGATTCGACAGGGGGTTTAAGAGAGACCCAGTACTTC CASSQDSTGGLRETQYF
TRBJ2-3 few TRBV19 TRBD2 TGTGCCAGTAGTCAGCGGGGGACTAGCACAGATACGCAGTATTTT CASSQRGTSTDTQYF
TRBJ2-5 few TRBV3-1 . TGTGCCAGCAGCCATTGGACTTCAGTCGAGACCCAGTACTTC CASSHWTSVETQYF
TRBJ2-4 . TRBV7-8 . TGTGCCAGCAGCACCCGGGATCTAGCCAAAAACATTCAGTACTTC CASSTRDLAKNIQYF
TRBJ2-1 . TRBV20-1 TRBD2 TGCTGTGCTAGGCCCCCCCTAGCGGGGGACCCATACAATGAGCAGTTCTTC CCARPPLAGDPYNEQFF
TRBJ1-1 . TRBV3-1 . TGTGCCAGCAGCCAGTGGGGGCCGAACACTGAAGCTTTCTTT CASSQWGPNTEAFF
TRBJ2-3 . TRBV7-3 . TGTGCCAGCAGCTTAATGGGAGTTCAGGCAGATACGCAGTATTTT CASSLMGVQADTQYF
TRBJ2-2 . TRBV6-5 . TGTGCCAGCAGAAGGGTAACCGGGGAGCTGTTTTTT CASRRVTGELFF
TRBJ1-1 few TRBV27 . TGTGCCAGCAGTTTACAGGTAGACACTGAAGCTTTCTTT CASSLQVDTEAFF
TRBJ2-3 . TRBV7-6 TRBD2 TGTGCCAGCAGCTCACTAGCGGGGGGACCATTTGGTACGGATACGCAGTATTTT CASSSLAGGPFGTDTQYF
TRBJ2-1 . TRBV3-1 . TGTGCCAGCAGCACAGACACTGGGAAGGAGCAGTTCTTC CASSTDTGKEQFF
TRBJ2-7 . TRBV20-1 . TGCAGTGCTAGAGTCGCCCATGGGCTAGCCTACGAGCAGTACTTC CSARVAHGLAYEQYF
TRBJ1-4 . TRBV12-3/TRBV12-4 TRBD1 TGTGCCAGCAGGACAGGGTACGAAAAACTGTTTTTT CASRTGYEKLFF
TRBJ2-7 . TRBV11-2 TRBD2 TGTGCCAGCAGCACGCCGGGACTAGCGGGTGGCGAGCAGTACTTC CASSTPGLAGGEQYF
TRBJ1-1 . TRBV7-9 . TGTGCCAGCAGCCCCACACGGGGGAGGGACACTGAAGCTTTCTTT CASSPTRGRDTEAFF
TRBJ2-5 . TRBV20-1 . TGCAGTGCTAGAGAAGTGGGCCAAGAGACCCAGTACTTC CSAREVGQETQYF
TRBJ2-2 few TRBV6-2/TRBV6-3 . TGTGCCAGCAAGTTAGGGCACAACACCGGGGAGCTGTTTTTT CASKLGHNTGELFF
TRBJ1-1 few TRBV3-1 . TGTGCCAGCAGCCAAGTGGGGGTCACTGAAGCTTTCTTT CASSQVGVTEAFF
TRBJ2-1 . TRBV2 . TGTGCCAGCAGTGATTTTTTCTTGGCCATAGGGGGGTTTTACAATGAGCAGTTCTTC CASSDFFLAIGGFYNEQFF
TRBJ2-1 . TRBV4-1 . TGCGCCAGCAGCCCCGGACCCTCTTGGGGAAATGAGCAGTTCTTC CASSPGPSWGNEQFF
TRBJ2-1 few TRBV20-1 . TGCAGTGCTAGTGTAGCTCGGCTTCACAAGGATGAGCAGTTCTTC CSASVARLHKDEQFF
TRBJ2-2 . TRBV5-1 . TGCGCCAGCAGGGAATGGACCGGGGAGCTGTTTTTT CASREWTGELFF
TRBJ2-5 few TRBV18 TRBD2 TGTGCCAGCTCACGGGGAAGCGGGGCCGGAGAGACCCAGTACTTC CASSRGSGAGETQYF
TRBJ2-7 . TRBV3-1 . TGTGCCAGCAGCCATTACGCGGGTCAGGACGGGCAGTACTTC CASSHYAGQDGQYF
TRBJ1-1 few TRBV5-1 . TGCGCCAGCAGCTTGTCCCGGACACTGAACACTGAAGCTTTCTTT CASSLSRTLNTEAFF
TRBJ1-3 few TRBV29-1 TRBD1 TGCAGCGTTGTTCTGCAGGGGGCATCCTCTGGAAACACCATATATTTT CSVVLQGASSGNTIYF
TRBJ2-2 . TRBV6-2/TRBV6-3 . TGTGCCAGCAGTTATTACAGGGCCACCGGGGAGCTGTTTTTT CASSYYRATGELFF
TRBJ2-2 . TRBV6-1 TRBD2 TGTGCCAGCAGCTCCCCCCGGGCTAGCGGGAGGTCTGGCACCGGGGAGCTGTTTTTT CASSSPRASGRSGTGELFF
TRBJ2-5 once TRBV5-1 . TGCGCCAGCAGCTTGGCCCGGAGGGCCGAAGAGACCCAGTACTTC CASSLARRAEETQYF
TRBJ1-6 few TRBV12-3/TRBV12-4 . TGTGCCAGCAGTTCGAAATTCAGGGGATGGAATTCACCCCTCCACTTT CASSSKFRGWNSPLHF
TRBJ2-3 few TRBV12-3/TRBV12-4 TRBD2 TGTGCCAGCAGCCCATTGGGGGGACTAAGCACAGATACGCAGTATTTT CASSPLGGLSTDTQYF